The 9 T cell receptor beta chains reported below all come from one sample, sequenced in a study of spatial heterogeneity in lung cancer. TCRdb reanalysed the 5' RACE reads using MiXCR and keeps one entry per CDR3 protein. The data contain 60,000 or so distinct CDR3 sequences, about 6.3% of them singletons. Sample time point: sample taken at primary tumor resection. The sample here was PBMCs, taken at surgery. These TCRs come from a female donor with early-stage non-small cell lung cancer.

Only a few counts were recorded for this clonotype. CDR3 sequence reads: CASSEWVESPLHF. CDR3 bases: TGTGCCAGCAGCGAATGGGTGGAGTCACCCCTCCACTTT. The chain is built from TRBV7-3 and TRBJ1-6; no reliable D call. Trimming stripped 5 bases from V and 10 bases from J, with 12 bases between. The CDR3 sequence is 13 residues long. The germline V gene encodes CDR1 SGHTA and CDR2 FQGTGA.

This clonotype was detected a few times. The chain employs TRBV7-2 and TRBJ2-7, with D maybe TRBD2 (6 bases). V shed 6 bases and J shed 5 bases, with 17 bases lying between them. The CDR3 is 14 residues long. Looked up from germline, CDR1 is SGHTA and CDR2 is FQGNSA. CDR3: CASRLRQGGHEQYF. DNA for the CDR3: TGTGCCAGCAGACTGAGGCAGGGAGGCCACGAGCAGTACTTC.

This clonotype showed up many times. CDR3 in amino acids: CASTSGHNTEAFF. In DNA form, the CDR3 reads TGTGCCAGCACCTCCGGACATAACACTGAAGCTTTCTTT. The rearrangement joins TRBV27 to TRBJ1-1; a possible D gene is TRBD1 (5 bases). Germline CDR1 and CDR2: MNHEY and SMNVEV (reference sequence). This CDR3 has 13 amino acids. V was clipped by 7 bases and J by 2 bases, with 11 bases between them.

This clonotype was seen ten or more times. The chain recombines TRBV5-1 with TRBJ2-3; no reliable D call. Germline V gives CDR1 SGHRS, CDR2 YFSETQ. The V and J ends lost 0 bases and 0 bases respectively, with 8 bases between them. The CDR3 has 15 residues. In DNA, the CDR3 is TGCGCCAGCAGCTTGGAGGCAGGCAGCACAGATACGCAGTATTTT. This translates into CASSLEAGSTDTQYF.

This clonotype was detected only a few times. The chain is built from TRBV6-5 and TRBJ2-7; D ambiguous. The ends were cut back, 0 bases at V and 3 bases at J, with 15 bases in the middle. The germline gives CDR1 MNHEY, CDR2 SVGAGI. This CDR3 is 16 amino acids long. The CDR3 here is CASSYSWSRSNYEQYF. Written as DNA, the CDR3 is TGTGCCAGCAGTTACTCGTGGTCTAGGTCCAACTACGAGCAGTACTTC.

As regards this clonotype: Just one base apart from a much larger clone, this may be a read error. The rearrangement uses TRBV28 and TRBJ2-4; D remains ambiguous. There are 13 residues in the CDR3. The germline V gene encodes CDR1 MDHEN and CDR2 SYDVKM. The CDR3 here is CTSSFAIRNIQYF. The CDR3 bases are TGTACCAGCAGTTTCGCCATTAGGAACATTCAGTACTTC.

This clonotype came up many times. The chain recombines TRBV11-2 with TRBJ2-2; 11 nucleotides match TRBD2. With 0 bases clipped from V and 5 bases from J, the junction kept 5 bases outside the gene matches. CDR1 and CDR2 from the germline V gene are SGHAT and FQNNGV. The CDR3 totals 17 residues. The CDR3: CASSLDRLAGLTGELFF. The CDR3 bases are TGTGCCAGCAGCTTAGACAGACTAGCGGGATTAACCGGGGAGCTGTTTTTT. The whole variable domain, remainder taken from reference TRBV11-2 and TRBJ2-2, is EAGVAQSPRYKIIEKRQSVAFWCNPISGHATLYWYQQILGQGPKLLIQFQNNGVVDDSQLPKDRFSAERLKGVDSTLKIQPAKLEDSAVYLCASSLDRLAGLTGELFFGEGSRLTVL.

This clonotype was counted between two and nine times. The rearrangement joins TRBV28 to TRBJ2-4, with D unclear. V shed 2 bases and J shed 1 base, with 15 bases lying between them. Per germline, CDR1 MDHEN and CDR2 SYDVKM. The CDR3 totals 17 residues. The CDR3 protein is CASSLVDEGRAKNIQYF. In nucleotides, the CDR3 is TGTGCCAGCAGTTTAGTAGACGAAGGTCGGGCCAAAAACATTCAGTACTTC.

This clonotype was counted ten times or more. The rearrangement joins TRBV12-3 or TRBV12-4 to TRBJ1-3; D perhaps matches TRBD1 (5 bases). This CDR3 spans 16 amino acids. V was trimmed by 3 bases and J by 2 bases, leaving 14 bases between them. The CDR3 DNA sequence: TGTGCCAGCAGTTTTACCCCCACGGGGGCTGGAAACACCATATATTTT. Its translation is CASSFTPTGAGNTIYF.